Following are 13 T cell receptor beta chains from one sample sequenced in a study of blood T cell repertoires in COVID-19. Measured with immunoSEQ multiplex PCR; TCRdb has only the in-frame clones, and not every one. The sample has hundreds of thousands of clones, roughly 90% seen once. Specimen: peripheral blood. These receptors were taken from a woman under 40 with active or convalescent COVID-19.

The chain recombines TRBV27 with TRBJ2-7; a weak D match, TRBD2 (5 bases). V was cut by 8 bases and J by 4 bases, with 18 bases left in between. This CDR3 comprises 14 residues. Germline loops: CDR1 MNHEY, CDR2 SMNVEV (reference sequence). In DNA, the CDR3 is TGTGCCAGCCACGACGCGGGCAGGTTGTACGAGCAGTACTTC. Amino acids: CASHDAGRLYEQYF.

CDR3: CASTLLRGVNNSPLHF. The CDR3 nucleotides read TGTGCCAGCACCCTCCTCCGGGGGGTAAATAATTCACCCCTCCACTTT. The chain links TRBV5-4 to TRBJ1-6; TRBD1 might be the D (5 bases). This CDR3 contains 16 residues. Trimming stripped 6 bases from V and 5 bases from J, with 18 bases between. Germline V lookup: CDR1 SGHNT, CDR2 YYREEE (reference sequence).

The J gene is TRBJ2-1, the V gene TRBV6-1; TRBD2 aligns across 9 bases. The CDR3 sequence is 16 residues long. The V gene end was trimmed by 2 bases and the J gene end by 3 bases; junction bases not matched to a gene: 5. The germline V gene has CDR1 MNHNS and CDR2 SASEGT. This chain's CDR3 is CASSEFGTSYYNEQFF. DNA for the CDR3: TGTGCCAGCAGTGAATTCGGGACTAGCTACTACAATGAGCAGTTCTTC.

This sequence joins TRBV25-1 and TRBJ1-4; unclear D gene. The V and J ends lost 10 bases and 0 bases respectively, with 9 bases between them. The length of the CDR3 is 13 residues. Per germline, CDR1 MGHDK and CDR2 SYGVNS. As DNA, the CDR3 is TGTGCCACCCACAGTTCAACTAATGAAAAACTGTTTTTT. Its translation: CATHSSTNEKLFF.

The chain is built from TRBV18 and TRBJ1-1, with 7 bases aligning to TRBD1. From germline, CDR1 is KGHSH and CDR2 LQKENI. The trim removed 2 bases at V and 1 base at J, leaving 4 bases unmatched. The CDR3 is 15 residues long. CDR3 DNA: TGTGCCAGCTCACCAGGCAGGGGGAAGAACACTGAAGCTTTCTTT. This codes for CASSPGRGKNTEAFF.

This clone was detected once. This rearrangement joins TRBV15 to TRBJ1-1; tentative D call: TRBD1 (6 bases). Trimming stripped 5 bases from V and 1 base from J, with 8 bases between. The CDR3 contains 13 residues. Germline V lookup: CDR1 LNHNV, CDR2 YYDKDF (reference sequence). The CDR3 bases are TGTGCCACCAGCTTCAGGGGGAACACTGAAGCTTTCTTT. Translating it yields CATSFRGNTEAFF.

A note on this clone: Within the sample, other DNA sequences also encode this same CDR3. This chain uses TRBV5-1 with TRBJ2-7, with 8 bases aligning to TRBD1. Germline V CDR1 and CDR2: SGHRS, YFSETQ. J gave up 3 bases and V 4 bases, and 6 bases lay outside the gene matches. The CDR3 consists of 14 residues. The CDR3 region has the DNA TGCGCCAGCAGCGCTGGGACAGGCAACTACGAGCAGTACTTC. Translated: CASSAGTGNYEQYF.

The V call is TRBV5-6, the J call TRBJ1-1; possibly TRBD1 for D (6 bases). The germline V and J ends were trimmed by 4 bases and 7 bases, with 14 bases remaining between them. The CDR3 is 13 amino acids. Germline CDR1 and CDR2: SGHDT and YYEEEE. The CDR3 loop reads CASSPTTGHEAFF. Written as DNA, the CDR3 is TGTGCCAGCAGCCCTACTACAGGGCATGAAGCTTTCTTT.

This clone was seen just once. V gene TRBV30 combines with J gene TRBJ1-6, with D perhaps TRBD1 (5 bases). This CDR3 is built from 15 residues. Germline V gene lookup returns CDR1 GTSNPN and CDR2 SVGIG (reference sequence). V was cut by 2 bases and J by 11 bases, with 19 bases left in between. Here the CDR3 reads CAWSLGDWRGAPLHF. The DNA of the CDR3 is TGTGCCTGGAGTCTAGGAGACTGGCGGGGGGCACCCCTCCACTTT.

The genes are TRBV5-1 and TRBJ2-1; TRBD1 aligns across 9 bases. Per germline, CDR1 SGHRS and CDR2 YFSETQ. This CDR3 region has 14 residues. J lost 10 bases, V lost 5 bases, and 10 bases had no gene match. CDR3 sequence: CASREGQGNVEQFF. CDR3 nucleotides: TGCGCCAGCAGAGAGGGACAGGGTAATGTGGAGCAGTTCTTC.

This chain uses TRBV11-1 with TRBJ2-1; TRBD2 might be the D (5 bases). The CDR3 contains 15 residues. Germline V gene data show CDR1 as SGHAT and CDR2 as FQDESV (reference sequence). Trimming shortened V by 2 bases and J by 8 bases, and 16 bases separated the two germline ends. The CDR3 region has the DNA TGTGCCAGCAGCTTAAAGGAGGCCCTCTGGGATGAGCAGTTCTTC. This translates into CASSLKEALWDEQFF.

This rearrangement joins TRBV14 to TRBJ1-3; 7 positions agree with TRBD1. CDR1 and CDR2 (germline): SGHDN, FVKESK. The CDR3 extends over 13 amino acids. Trimming at V came to 8 bases and at J to 2 bases, leaving 3 bases not matched to a gene. The CDR3 region is CASRQGPGNTIYF. CDR3 DNA: TGTGCCAGCCGACAGGGCCCTGGAAACACCATATATTTT.

The chain joins TRBV5-1 to TRBJ1-2, with D maybe TRBD1 (5 bases). The CDR3 extends over 15 amino acids. From germline, CDR1 is SGHRS and CDR2 YFSETQ. V was clipped by 0 bases and J by 5 bases, with 14 bases between them. Here the CDR3 DNA reads TGCGCCAGCAGCTTGGCCCCCGAAGGGGATTATGGCTACACCTTC. As protein: CASSLAPEGDYGYTF.